The rows below give T cell receptor beta chains drawn from one sample of a study of blood T cell repertoires in COVID-19. Data came from immunoSEQ multiplex PCR; TCRdb stores just in-frame clones and leaves some out. The sample holds approximately 160,000 clones, over 90% seen once. Sequencing input: peripheral blood. These receptors came from a man over 45 with acute or convalescent COVID-19. Both conserved end residues are part of each CDR3. D genes are given only for firm matches. Not every row has a clone size; where given, it reads once, few, many or a size class.

>TRBV9|.|.|TRBJ2-7
CASSAGEGQVTYEQYF
TGTGCCAGCAGCGCTGGGGAGGGACAGGTCACCTACGAGCAGTACTTC
>TRBV12-3/TRBV12-4|.|.|TRBJ1-1
CASSLLGGTEAFF
TGTGCCAGCAGTTTGCTAGGTGGCACTGAAGCTTTCTTT
>TRBV4-1|TRBD2|.|TRBJ2-5
CASSLWAGGRETQYF
TGCGCCAGCAGTCTCTGGGCGGGGGGGCGAGAGACCCAGTACTTC
>TRBV20-1|TRBD1|few|TRBJ1-5
CSASQGARPQHF
TGCAGTGCTAGTCAGGGGGCGCGGCCCCAGCATTTT
>TRBV11-1|.|.|TRBJ2-3
CASSSGLFTDTQYF
TGTGCCAGCAGCTCCGGACTTTTCACAGATACGCAGTATTTT
>TRBV18|TRBD1|once|TRBJ2-7
CASSMDRDSYEQYF
TGTGCCAGCTCTATGGACAGGGACTCCTACGAGCAGTACTTC
>TRBV19|TRBD1|.|TRBJ2-5
CASSIDRGQEAETQYF
TGTGCCAGTAGTATAGATCGGGGACAGGAGGCAGAGACCCAGTACTTC
>TRBV5-1|TRBD2|.|TRBJ2-2
CACTSGRSGGELFF
TGCGCCTGCACTAGCGGGAGATCGGGTGGGGAGCTGTTTTTT
>TRBV6-5|.|.|TRBJ2-2
CASSYRAGYTGELFF
TGTGCCAGCAGTTACCGGGCAGGGTACACCGGGGAGCTGTTTTTT
>TRBV3-1/TRBV3-2|TRBD1|.|TRBJ1-2
CASSEGTGGDYGYTF
TGTGCCAGCAGCGAGGGGACAGGGGGCGACTATGGCTACACCTTC
>TRBV2|.|.|TRBJ2-5
CASRSWETQYF
TGTGCCAGCAGGAGCTGGGAGACCCAGTACTTC
>TRBV7-9|.|.|TRBJ1-1
CASSLTAGPTEAFF
TGTGCCAGCAGCTTAACGGCAGGGCCCACTGAAGCTTTCTTT
>TRBV3-1/TRBV3-2|.|.|TRBJ1-2
CASSQDQGVSGYTF
TGTGCCAGCAGCCAAGACCAGGGCGTCTCTGGCTACACCTTC
>TRBV10-1|TRBD1|.|TRBJ1-4
CASSESTGYEKLFF
TGCGCCAGCAGTGAGTCGACAGGGTATGAAAAACTGTTTTTT
>TRBV7-9|.|.|TRBJ2-3
CASSSRRDTQYF
TGTGCCAGCAGTTCGAGGCGGGATACGCAGTATTTT
>TRBV28|.|.|TRBJ2-1
CASSPGAHNEQFF
TGTGCCAGCAGCCCAGGGGCCCACAATGAGCAGTTCTTC
>TRBV4-1|TRBD2|.|TRBJ2-2
CASSHLGGFGKNTGELFF
TGCGCCAGCAGCCACTTGGGGGGGTTCGGAAAGAACACCGGGGAGCTGTTTTTT
>TRBV4-1|TRBD1|.|TRBJ1-1
CASSQPDRGLTEAFF
TGCGCCAGCAGCCAACCCGACAGGGGGCTTACTGAAGCTTTCTTT
>TRBV5-1|TRBD2|.|TRBJ2-1
CASSISGGAREQFF
TGCGCCAGCAGCATTAGCGGGGGGGCCCGGGAGCAGTTCTTC
>TRBV2|.|.|TRBJ2-7
CASSLTVPYEQYF
TGTGCCAGCAGCCTGACAGTCCCCTACGAGCAGTACTTC
>TRBV6-5|.|.|TRBJ1-1
CASTSRGYDTEAFF
TGTGCCAGCACCTCACGGGGGTATGACACTGAAGCTTTCTTT
>TRBV10-3|TRBD2|.|TRBJ2-5
CAIKPAGSETQYF
TGTGCCATCAAGCCAGCGGGGTCGGAGACCCAGTACTTC
>TRBV6-2/TRBV6-3|TRBD1|.|TRBJ2-1
CASSSDSDRAGEQFF
TGTGCCAGCAGTTCCGACAGCGACAGGGCGGGTGAGCAGTTCTTC
>TRBV5-4|.|.|TRBJ2-5
CATYVQETQYF
TGTGCCACTTATGTACAAGAGACCCAGTACTTC
>TRBV4-2|TRBD1|.|TRBJ2-5
CASSQGTGPDETQYF
TGTGCCAGCAGCCAAGGGACAGGGCCAGACGAGACCCAGTACTTC
>TRBV7-3|TRBD2|once|TRBJ2-2
CASSWGLAGGRAGELFF
TGTGCCAGCAGCTGGGGACTAGCGGGGGGAAGAGCCGGGGAGCTGTTTTTT
>TRBV2|TRBD2|.|TRBJ2-5
CASSGLAGGKAETQYF
TGTGCCAGCAGTGGACTAGCGGGAGGGAAAGCGGAGACCCAGTACTTC
>TRBV7-9|.|.|TRBJ2-5
CASSLGGVEETQYF
TGTGCCAGCAGCTTAGGCGGCGTGGAAGAGACCCAGTACTTC
>TRBV27|.|.|TRBJ2-6
CASSSQFSGANVLTF
TGTGCCAGCAGTTCCCAGTTCTCTGGGGCCAACGTCCTGACTTTC
>TRBV4-1|.|.|TRBJ2-2
CASSPRLLVDLTGELFF
TGCGCCAGCAGCCCCCGACTATTAGTTGATTTAACCGGGGAGCTGTTTTTT
>TRBV28|.|.|TRBJ2-1
CASSLGLVSYNEQFF
TGTGCCAGCAGTTTGGGACTCGTTTCCTACAATGAGCAGTTCTTC
>TRBV7-2|.|.|TRBJ1-2
CASSPRTNYDNYGYTF
TGTGCCAGCAGCCCACGGACAAACTATGACAACTATGGCTACACCTTC
>TRBV5-1|TRBD1|.|TRBJ1-1
CASSLPDRRNTEAFF
TGCGCCAGCAGCTTGCCGGACAGGAGGAACACTGAAGCTTTCTTT
>TRBV19|TRBD1|.|TRBJ2-1
CASSPGDSSYNEQFF
TGTGCCAGCTCACCCGGGGACAGCTCCTACAATGAGCAGTTCTTC
>TRBV2|.|.|TRBJ2-3
CASMRGTDTQYF
TGTGCCAGCATGCGGGGCACAGATACGCAGTATTTT